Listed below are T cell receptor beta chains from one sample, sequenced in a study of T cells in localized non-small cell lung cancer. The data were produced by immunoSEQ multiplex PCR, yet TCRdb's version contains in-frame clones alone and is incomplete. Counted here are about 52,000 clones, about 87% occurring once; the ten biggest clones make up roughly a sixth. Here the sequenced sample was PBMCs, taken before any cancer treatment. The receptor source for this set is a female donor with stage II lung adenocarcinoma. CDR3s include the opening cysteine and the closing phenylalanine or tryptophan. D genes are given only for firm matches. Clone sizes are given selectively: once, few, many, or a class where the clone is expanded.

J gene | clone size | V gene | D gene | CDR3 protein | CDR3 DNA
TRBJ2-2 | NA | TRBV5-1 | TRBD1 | CASSSRTGLSTGELFF | TGCGCCAGCAGCTCCAGGACAGGATTGAGCACCGGGGAGCTGTTTTTT
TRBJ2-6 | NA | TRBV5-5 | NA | CASSFQSGANVLTF | TGTGCCAGCAGCTTTCAAAGTGGGGCCAACGTCCTGACTTTC
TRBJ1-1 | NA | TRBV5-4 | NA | CASSLGRRQGITEAFF | TGTGCCAGCAGCTTGGGTCGGCGGCAGGGAATCACTGAAGCTTTCTTT
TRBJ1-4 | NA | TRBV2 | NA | CASSDVGPRRLKLFF | TGTGCCAGCAGTGACGTCGGACCCCGAAGGTTGAAACTGTTTTTT
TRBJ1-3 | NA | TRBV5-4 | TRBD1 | CASSPDRTARNTIYF | TGTGCCAGCAGCCCGGACAGGACTGCCAGAAACACCATATATTTT
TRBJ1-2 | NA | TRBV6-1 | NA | CASMMQGPYGYTF | TGTGCCAGCATGATGCAGGGCCCCTATGGCTACACCTTC
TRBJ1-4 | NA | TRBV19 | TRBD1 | CASIDRGQTNEKLFF | TGTGCCAGTATCGACAGGGGGCAAACTAATGAAAAACTGTTTTTT
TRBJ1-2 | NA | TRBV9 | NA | CASSDAGTSNYGYTF | TGTGCCAGCAGCGACGCCGGGACTTCTAACTATGGCTACACCTTC
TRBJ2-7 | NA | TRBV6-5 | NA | CASRVGPSSGIQYF | TGTGCCAGCAGGGTCGGTCCCTCCAGTGGTATACAGTACTTC
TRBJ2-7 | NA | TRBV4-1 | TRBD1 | CASSQDGDRVSYEQYF | TGCGCCAGCAGCCAAGATGGGGACAGAGTCTCCTACGAGCAGTACTTC
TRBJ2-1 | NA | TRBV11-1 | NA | CASSSKVNEQFF | TGTGCCAGCAGCTCGAAGGTGAATGAGCAGTTCTTC
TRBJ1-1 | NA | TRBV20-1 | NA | CSASRAQESFF | TGCAGTGCTAGCCGGGCTCAAGAATCTTTCTTT
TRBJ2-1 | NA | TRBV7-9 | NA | CASSPETFSYNEQFF | TGTGCCAGCAGCCCAGAGACGTTCTCCTACAATGAGCAGTTCTTC
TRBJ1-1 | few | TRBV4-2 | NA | CASSQDLGVMNTEAFF | TGTGCCAGCAGCCAAGATCTCGGGGTAATGAACACTGAAGCTTTCTTT
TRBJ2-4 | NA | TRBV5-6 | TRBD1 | CASSLVGQAKNIQYF | TGTGCCAGCAGCTTGGTGGGACAGGCCAAAAACATTCAGTACTTC
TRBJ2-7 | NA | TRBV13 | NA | CASSLGRKGYEQYF | TGTGCCAGCAGCTTAGGACGAAAGGGTTACGAGCAGTACTTC